This T cell receptor (beta chain) originates from a study of blood T cell repertoires in COVID-19. In the study overall: The United States, Italy and Spain supplied acute and convalescent COVID-19 samples. T cells, B-cell-depleted T cells, or PBMCs provided the cDNA or gDNA that served as material.

In the source study's methods: Reference gene primer amplification gave estimated nucleated cell counts. Generated by immunoSEQ multiplex PCR, the TCRdb table keeps only in-frame clones and is missing some. V, J and clone size are those of that table, while D and trimming were read from the DNA. The repertoire has roughly 82,000 clones, around four fifths of them found once; the top ten carry more than 15%. Germline-derived CDR1 and CDR2 are SGHTA and FQGNSA. This CDR3 comprises 16 residues. V lost 0 bases, J lost 8 bases, and 19 bases lay in between. The clonotype comes from a woman aged 60-75 years with acute or convalescent COVID-19. The rearrangement links TRBV7-2 to TRBJ1-2; a possible D gene is TRBD1 (6 bases). Sequenced input: peripheral blood. The CDR3 loop is CASSLAGGGPQGGYTF. The DNA of the CDR3 is TGTGCCAGCAGCTTAGCAGGCGGGGGCCCCCAAGGCGGCTACACCTTC. Complete variable domain (other parts from reference TRBV7-2 and TRBJ1-2): GAGVSQSPSNKVTEKGKDVELRCDPISGHTALYWYRQSLGQGLEFLIYFQGNSAPDKSGLPSDRFSAERTGGSVSTLTIQRTQQEDSAVYLCASSLAGGGPQGGYTFGSGTRLTVV.